The entry that follows covers one T cell receptor (beta chain) sequence. Its antigen remains unidentified. The source of the sample is a study of cytomegalovirus exposure and HLA in healthy donors. Data came from immunoSEQ multiplex PCR; TCRdb stores just in-frame clones and leaves some out. The table shows about 340,000 clones, with 75% to 90% occurring only once. The CDR3 has 14 amino acids. Trimming pared 5 bases from V and 1 base from J, leaving 11 bases between. Germline V lookup: CDR1 MDHEN, CDR2 SYDVKM. Notes on the study in general: Listed as cytomegalovirus-associated were about 160 TCR beta chains. Cytomegalovirus status, reportedly, was diagnosed with high specificity and sensitivity by the classifier.

This sequence joins TRBV28 and TRBJ1-1; the D is unclear. The clonotype was recovered from a woman aged 18-35 years in good health and CMV-seronegative. Sequenced sample: PBMCs. CDR3 DNA sequence: TGTGCCAGCAGTCCCACGGGGAAGAACACTGAAGCTTTCTTT. Its protein is CASSPTGKNTEAFF.